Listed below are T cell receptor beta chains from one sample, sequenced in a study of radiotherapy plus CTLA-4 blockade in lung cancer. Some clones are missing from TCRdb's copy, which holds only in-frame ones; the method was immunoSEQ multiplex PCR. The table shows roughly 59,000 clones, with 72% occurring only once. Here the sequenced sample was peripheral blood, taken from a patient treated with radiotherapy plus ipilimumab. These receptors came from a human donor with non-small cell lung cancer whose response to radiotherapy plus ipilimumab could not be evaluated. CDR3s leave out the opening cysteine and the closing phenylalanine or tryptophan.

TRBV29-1,SVGGVAPQH
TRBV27,ASSLLGVQETQY
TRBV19,ASSMWGGAF
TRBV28,ASSQGGASTDTQY
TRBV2,ASSDIGRGGTSGYT
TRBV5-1,ASSLAGAGASSYNEQF
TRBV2,ASEGRESNTGELF
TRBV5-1,ASRTGLNSPLH
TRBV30,AWRIRGTANYGYT
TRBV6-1,ASSEAVGQGAYEQY
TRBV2,ASGVAGGRKYEQY
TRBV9,ASSPRLAGDEQY
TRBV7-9,ASSNSRNTEAF
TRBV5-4,ASSLVGEETQY
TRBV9,ASSEAGQLDTEAF
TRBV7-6,ASSLFQGVGEKLF
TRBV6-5,ASSRGANYGYT